A selection of T cell receptor beta chains follows, all from one sample in a study of human T cells and chemical hapten exposure. TCRdb ran MiXCR on the RACE reads and lists one entry per CDR3 protein. Of tens of thousands of distinct CDR3 sequences in the sample, 11% were seen once. The specimen comprised whole blood, sampled in connection with sensitization to the hapten diphenylcyclopropenone (DPC). These receptor sequences come from a woman in her 50s with alopecia areata. Some clones in this sample may be carry-over from other donors' samples. Both conserved end residues are part of each CDR3. D genes are given only for firm matches. Clone size is given for some rows only: seen once, a few or many times, or a class if the clone is expanded.

J,size,D,V,CDR3,DNA
TRBJ1-5,few,.,TRBV7-3,CASSQVGAEPQHF,TGTGCCAGCAGCCAGGTGGGGGCTGAGCCCCAGCATTTT
TRBJ2-5,many,.,TRBV6-2/TRBV6-3,CASSYLLPGRYQETQYF,TGTGCCAGCAGTTACCTTCTCCCAGGCAGGTACCAAGAGACCCAGTACTTC
TRBJ2-5,many,TRBD2,TRBV7-9,CASSSWTGGQETQYF,TGTGCCAGCAGCTCCTGGACGGGGGGGCAAGAGACCCAGTACTTC
TRBJ1-3,many,.,TRBV4-2,CASSRPSLSGNTIYF,TGTGCCAGCAGCCGGCCATCCCTCTCTGGAAACACCATATATTTT
TRBJ1-2,many,.,TRBV27,CASSPSRARYGYTF,TGTGCCAGCAGTCCCTCTCGCGCACGCTATGGCTACACCTTC
TRBJ2-5,.,.,TRBV29-1,CSVDREQETQYF,TGCAGCGTTGATCGGGAACAAGAGACCCAGTACTTC
TRBJ2-2,few,.,TRBV9,CASSVRGAEGTGELFF,TGTGCCAGCAGCGTCCGGGGTGCCGAGGGGACCGGGGAGCTGTTTTTT
TRBJ2-2,.,.,TRBV12-3/TRBV12-4,CASRPGGATGELFF,TGTGCCAGCAGGCCCGGCGGGGCTACCGGGGAGCTGTTTTTT
TRBJ1-6,.,.,TRBV27,CASSRFDSRNSPLHF,TGTGCCAGCAGTCGGTTTGACAGTAGGAATTCACCCCTCCACTTT
TRBJ1-1,many,TRBD1,TRBV10-3,CAIRNVQGSDIPNTEAFF,TGTGCCATCAGGAACGTACAGGGGAGCGATATCCCGAACACTGAAGCTTTCTTT
TRBJ1-2,few,TRBD1,TRBV11-3,CASSSGQGYYGYTF,TGTGCCAGCAGCTCCGGACAGGGGTACTATGGCTACACCTTC
TRBJ1-2,few,.,TRBV7-2,CASGRERGAYGYTF,TGTGCCAGCGGTCGAGAGAGAGGGGCCTATGGCTACACCTTC
TRBJ2-1,many,.,TRBV7-2,CASSLELASYNEQFF,TGTGCCAGCAGCTTAGAACTAGCTTCCTACAATGAGCAGTTCTTC
TRBJ2-6,.,.,TRBV29-1,CSAQVSGANVLTF,TGCAGCGCCCAGGTCTCTGGGGCCAACGTCCTGACTTTC
TRBJ1-5,once,TRBD1,TRBV24-1,CATSSGTGMTGNQPQHF,TGTGCCACCAGTTCCGGGACAGGGATGACGGGCAATCAGCCCCAGCATTTT
TRBJ2-1,many,.,TRBV5-1,CASSASTTSYNEQFF,TGCGCCAGCAGCGCATCAACCACCTCCTACAATGAGCAGTTCTTC
TRBJ2-1,.,.,TRBV12-3/TRBV12-4,CASTYLNEQFF,TGTGCCAGCACCTACCTGAATGAGCAGTTCTTC
TRBJ2-7,many,TRBD1,TRBV28,CASSTDRETGSYEQYF,TGTGCCAGCAGTACGGACAGGGAGACAGGGTCCTACGAGCAGTACTTC
TRBJ2-5,.,TRBD2,TRBV2,CASSEARSGVGRQYF,TGTGCCAGCAGTGAAGCGCGTAGCGGGGTGGGTCGTCAGTACTTC
TRBJ2-3,many,.,TRBV20-1,CSAFRQSRDTQYF,TGCAGTGCCTTCCGACAGTCAAGGGATACGCAGTATTTT
TRBJ2-1,.,.,TRBV7-3,CASSLTAGHRSYNEQFF,TGTGCCAGCAGCTTAACTGCGGGACACCGATCCTACAATGAGCAGTTCTTC
TRBJ1-5,few,.,TRBV3-2,CASSQEGRDQPQHF,TGTGCCAGCAGCCAAGAGGGGAGGGATCAGCCCCAGCATTTT
TRBJ1-2,many,.,TRBV10-2,CASSAIGGTDGYTF,TGCGCCAGCAGCGCGATTGGGGGTACGGATGGCTACACCTTC
TRBJ2-2,.,TRBD1,TRBV2,CASTTGALNTGELFF,TGTGCCAGCACTACAGGGGCCTTAAACACCGGGGAGCTGTTTTTT
TRBJ1-4,many,.,TRBV20-1,CSASGGANEKLFF,TGCAGTGCGTCCGGAGGGGCTAATGAAAAACTGTTTTTT
TRBJ2-1,many,TRBD2,TRBV6-2/TRBV6-3,CASTPVGPGGEQFF,TGTGCCAGCACTCCCGTAGGGCCGGGAGGAGAGCAGTTCTTC
TRBJ2-7,.,TRBD1,TRBV20-1,CSARAPDRGSYEQYF,TGCAGTGCTAGAGCCCCGGACAGGGGATCCTACGAGCAGTACTTC
TRBJ2-5,few,.,TRBV10-3,CAISERETQYF,TGTGCCATCAGTGAGAGAGAGACCCAGTACTTC
TRBJ1-1,few,.,TRBV7-9,CASSYPGGTEAFF,TGTGCCAGCAGCTACCCAGGAGGGACTGAAGCTTTCTTT
TRBJ2-7,many,TRBD2,TRBV7-8,CASSTLAGAGYEQYF,TGTGCCAGCAGCACTCTAGCGGGAGCCGGCTACGAGCAGTACTTC
TRBJ2-7,many,.,TRBV20-1,CSARAPKGARYEQYF,TGCAGTGCTAGAGCCCCTAAAGGGGCGCGCTACGAGCAGTACTTC
TRBJ2-3,many,.,TRBV3-1,CASSLGPPDTQYF,TGTGCCAGCAGCCTCGGCCCCCCAGATACGCAGTATTTT
TRBJ2-1,few,TRBD2,TRBV7-6,CASSLERPSGLVNEQFF,TGTGCCAGCAGCTTAGAGCGTCCTAGCGGCCTGGTCAATGAGCAGTTCTTC
TRBJ2-5,many,.,TRBV5-1,CASSLATGHQETQYF,TGCGCCAGCAGCCTGGCGACAGGTCACCAAGAGACCCAGTACTTC
TRBJ2-3,many,.,TRBV11-2,CASSLGRDTDTQYF,TGTGCCAGCAGCTTGGGTAGGGACACAGATACGCAGTATTTT
TRBJ1-1,many,.,TRBV2,CASSVLNTEAFF,TGTGCCAGCAGTGTTCTGAACACTGAAGCTTTCTTT
TRBJ2-1,.,TRBD2,TRBV9,CASSRGLAGLRGGNEQFF,TGTGCCAGCAGCCGGGGACTAGCGGGCCTCCGGGGAGGGAATGAGCAGTTCTTC
TRBJ2-3,few,TRBD2,TRBV28,CASSLSPIAGGGTDTQYF,TGTGCCAGCAGTTTATCCCCAATAGCGGGAGGCGGCACAGATACGCAGTATTTT
TRBJ2-7,few,.,TRBV21-1,CASSGRDTASYEQYF,TGTGCCAGCAGCGGCCGGGACACCGCCTCCTACGAGCAGTACTTC
TRBJ2-7,.,.,TRBV12-3/TRBV12-4,CASSLGRSYEQYF,TGTGCCAGCAGTTTGGGTAGATCCTACGAGCAGTACTTC
TRBJ2-2,many,TRBD1,TRBV25-1,CASSAAGTGRITGELFF,TGTGCCAGCAGTGCCGCGGGGACAGGGAGGATTACCGGGGAGCTGTTTTTT
TRBJ1-2,many,.,TRBV3-1,CASSQGGRHVYGYTF,TGTGCCAGCAGCCAAGGGGGGCGTCATGTCTATGGCTACACCTTC
TRBJ2-3,.,.,TRBV5-1,CASSLAGGENTQYF,TGCGCCAGCAGCTTGGCCGGCGGGGAAAATACGCAGTATTTT
TRBJ2-1,many,TRBD2,TRBV5-1,CASSPSLALADLYNEQFF,TGCGCCAGCAGCCCTTCCCTGGCCCTAGCGGACCTATACAATGAGCAGTTCTTC
TRBJ1-1,.,.,TRBV7-9,CASSPRWEDTEAFF,TGTGCCAGCAGCCCCAGATGGGAGGACACTGAAGCTTTCTTT
TRBJ2-3,.,TRBD2,TRBV6-5,CASSYGLAGLQYF,TGTGCCAGCAGTTACGGGCTAGCGGGCCTGCAGTATTTT
TRBJ2-7,many,TRBD1,TRBV5-1,CASSPLSRDSSYEQYF,TGCGCCAGCAGCCCTTTATCCCGGGACAGCTCCTACGAGCAGTACTTC
TRBJ1-4,many,.,TRBV20-1,CSARGAKNEKLFF,TGCAGTGCTAGAGGGGCGAAGAATGAAAAACTGTTTTTT
TRBJ1-2,few,.,TRBV12-3/TRBV12-4,CASSFGGSSYGYTF,TGTGCCAGCAGTTTTGGTGGTTCCAGCTACGGCTACACCTTC
TRBJ2-5,few,.,TRBV20-1,CSAPRGTETQYF,TGCAGTGCTCCCAGGGGAACCGAGACCCAGTACTTC
TRBJ1-1,many,TRBD1,TRBV6-6,CAGGTGGRTEAFF,TGTGCCGGCGGGACAGGGGGACGGACTGAAGCTTTCTTT
TRBJ1-6,.,.,TRBV20-1,CSARNRQGRSPLHF,TGCAGTGCTAGAAACAGGCAGGGCCGTTCACCCCTCCACTTT
TRBJ2-7,few,TRBD2,TRBV27,CASSWASGRIVREQYF,TGTGCCAGCAGTTGGGCTAGCGGGCGCATCGTGAGAGAGCAGTACTTC
TRBJ2-2,few,TRBD1,TRBV18,CASMPDRATGELFF,TGTGCCAGCATGCCGGACAGGGCGACCGGGGAGCTGTTTTTT
TRBJ1-2,.,.,TRBV12-3/TRBV12-4,CASTLAASVGYTF,TGTGCCAGCACCCTGGCAGCCTCGGTTGGCTACACCTTC